This TCR beta chain stems from a study of control samples from healthy donors and cancer patients. CDR3 size: 14 residues. CDR1 and CDR2 from the germline V gene are GTSNPN and SVGIG (reference sequence). V lost 3 bases and J lost 11; bases outside the gene matches: 15. Generated by immunoSEQ multiplex PCR, the TCRdb table keeps only in-frame clones and is missing some. The repertoire includes about 79,000 clones, over 85% of them detected once, and about 1.3% sits in the top ten. The sequenced material came from PBMCs. The receptor was isolated from a woman between 40 and 50 years old with lung cancer. This chain links TRBV30 with TRBJ1-1, with 7 bases lining up with TRBD1. This CDR3 is CAWRVGQAWGFAFF. For the CDR3, the DNA is TGTGCCTGGAGGGTAGGACAGGCTTGGGGTTTTGCTTTCTTT.